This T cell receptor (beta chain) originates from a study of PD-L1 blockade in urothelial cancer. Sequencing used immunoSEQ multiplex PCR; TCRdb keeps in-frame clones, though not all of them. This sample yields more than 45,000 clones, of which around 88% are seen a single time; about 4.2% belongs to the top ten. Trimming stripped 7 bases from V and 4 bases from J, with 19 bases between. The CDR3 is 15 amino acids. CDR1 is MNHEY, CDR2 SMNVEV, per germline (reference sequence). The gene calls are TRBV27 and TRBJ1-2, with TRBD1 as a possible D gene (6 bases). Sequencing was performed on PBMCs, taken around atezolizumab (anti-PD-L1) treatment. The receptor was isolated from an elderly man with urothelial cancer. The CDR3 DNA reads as TGTGCCAGCACCAAAACGGTGGGGGCCGGCTATGGCTACACCTTC. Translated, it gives CASTKTVGAGYGYTF.